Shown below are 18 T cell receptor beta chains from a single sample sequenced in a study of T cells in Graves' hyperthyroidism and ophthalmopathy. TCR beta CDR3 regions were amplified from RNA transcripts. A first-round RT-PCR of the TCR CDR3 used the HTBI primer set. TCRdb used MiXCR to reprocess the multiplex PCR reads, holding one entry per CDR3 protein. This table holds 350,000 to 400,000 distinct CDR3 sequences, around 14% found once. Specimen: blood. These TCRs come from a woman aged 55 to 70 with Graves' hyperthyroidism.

The CDR3 region is CASSYSAGAGGNTIYF. DNA of the CDR3: TGTGCCAGCAGTTACTCCGCGGGGGCGGGCGGAAACACCATATATTTT. The genes are TRBV6-6 and TRBJ1-3; tentative D call: TRBD1 (6 bases). Germline V CDR1 and CDR2: MNHNY, SVGAGI (reference sequence). The CDR3 runs to 16 residues. V was clipped by 0 bases and J by 4 bases, with 13 bases between them.

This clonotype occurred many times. CDR3 sequence: CASSVDRGPDEQYF. The CDR3, as DNA: TGTGCCAGCAGTGTGGACAGGGGGCCAGACGAGCAGTACTTC. V usage is TRBV2 and J usage is TRBJ2-7, with 11 bases identical to TRBD1. V was pared by 4 bases and J by 5 bases, with 4 bases of the junction left unmatched. The CDR3 has 14 amino acids. The germline gives CDR1 SNHLY, CDR2 FYNNEI.

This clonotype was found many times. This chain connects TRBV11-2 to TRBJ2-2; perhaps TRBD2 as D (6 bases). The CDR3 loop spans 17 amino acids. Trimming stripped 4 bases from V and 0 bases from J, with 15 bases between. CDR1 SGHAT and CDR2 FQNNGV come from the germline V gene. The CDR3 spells CASSWNAGTSNTGELFF. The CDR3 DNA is TGTGCCAGCAGCTGGAACGCTGGGACTTCGAACACCGGGGAGCTGTTTTTT.

The CDR3: CASSIPGGTYNEQFF. CDR3 nucleotide sequence: TGTGCCAGTAGTATCCCGGGGGGGACCTACAATGAGCAGTTCTTC. The gene calls are TRBV19 and TRBJ2-1, with 8 bases matching TRBD2. J gave up 2 bases and V 3 bases, and 3 bases lay outside the gene matches. Germline assignment: CDR1 LNHDA and CDR2 SQIVND (reference sequence). The CDR3 runs to 15 residues.

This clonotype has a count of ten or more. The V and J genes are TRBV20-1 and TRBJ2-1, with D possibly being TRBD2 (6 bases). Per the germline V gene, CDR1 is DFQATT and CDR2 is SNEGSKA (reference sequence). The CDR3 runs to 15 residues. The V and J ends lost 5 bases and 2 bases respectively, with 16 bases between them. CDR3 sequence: CSAPPWDLPYNEQFF. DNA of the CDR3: TGCAGTGCTCCCCCCTGGGACTTACCCTACAATGAGCAGTTCTTC.

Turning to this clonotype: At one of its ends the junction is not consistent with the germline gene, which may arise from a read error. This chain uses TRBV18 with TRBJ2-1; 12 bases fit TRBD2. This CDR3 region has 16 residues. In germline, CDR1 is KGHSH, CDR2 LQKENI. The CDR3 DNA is TGTGTCAGCTCACCTCTAGCGGGAGGGGATTACAATGAGCAGTTCTTC. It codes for CVSSPLAGGDYNEQFF.

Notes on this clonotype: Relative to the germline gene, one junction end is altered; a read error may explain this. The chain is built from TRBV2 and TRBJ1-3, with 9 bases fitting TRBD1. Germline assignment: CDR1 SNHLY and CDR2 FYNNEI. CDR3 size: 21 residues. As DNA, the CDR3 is TGTGCTAGCAATCCCATCCTCTGGACAGGGGACTTGGTAATCTCTGGAAACACCATATATTTT. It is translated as CASNPILWTGDLVISGNTIYF.

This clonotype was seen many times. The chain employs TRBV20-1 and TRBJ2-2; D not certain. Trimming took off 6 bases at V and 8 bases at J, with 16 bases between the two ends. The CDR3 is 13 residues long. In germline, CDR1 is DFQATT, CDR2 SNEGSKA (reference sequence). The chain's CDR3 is CSAARQVEGELFF. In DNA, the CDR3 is TGCAGTGCGGCGCGACAAGTGGAGGGGGAGCTGTTTTTT.

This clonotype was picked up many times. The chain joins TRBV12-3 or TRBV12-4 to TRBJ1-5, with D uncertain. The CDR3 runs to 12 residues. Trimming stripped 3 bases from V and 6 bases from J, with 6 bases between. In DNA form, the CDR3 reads TGTGCCAGCAGTTTGAAAACTCAGCCCCAGCATTTT. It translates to CASSLKTQPQHF.

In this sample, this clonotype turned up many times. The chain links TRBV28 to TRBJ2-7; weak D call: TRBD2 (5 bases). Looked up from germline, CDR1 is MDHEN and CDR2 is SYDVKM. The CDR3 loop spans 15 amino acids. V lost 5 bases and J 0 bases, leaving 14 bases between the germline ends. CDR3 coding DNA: TGTGCCAGCAGTAACCCCGGGATCTCCTCCTACGAGCAGTACTTC. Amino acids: CASSNPGISSYEQYF. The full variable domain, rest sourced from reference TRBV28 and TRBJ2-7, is DVKVTQSSRYLVKRTGEKVFLECVQDMDHENMFWYRQDPGLGLRLIYFSYDVKMKEKGDIPEGYSVSREKKERFSLILESASTNQTSMYLCASSNPGISSYEQYFGPGTRLTVT.

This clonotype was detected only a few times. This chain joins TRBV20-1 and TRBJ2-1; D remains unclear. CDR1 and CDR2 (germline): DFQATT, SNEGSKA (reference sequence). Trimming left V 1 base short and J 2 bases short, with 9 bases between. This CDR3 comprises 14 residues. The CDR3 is CSARGGVTYNEQFF. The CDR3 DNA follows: TGCAGTGCTAGAGGTGGTGTGACCTACAATGAGCAGTTCTTC.

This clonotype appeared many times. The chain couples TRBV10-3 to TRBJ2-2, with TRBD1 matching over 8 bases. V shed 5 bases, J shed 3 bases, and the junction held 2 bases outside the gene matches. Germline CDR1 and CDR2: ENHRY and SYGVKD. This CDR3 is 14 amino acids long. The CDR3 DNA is TGTGCCATCAGTTTGACAGGGGACACCGGGGAGCTGTTTTTT. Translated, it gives CAISLTGDTGELFF.

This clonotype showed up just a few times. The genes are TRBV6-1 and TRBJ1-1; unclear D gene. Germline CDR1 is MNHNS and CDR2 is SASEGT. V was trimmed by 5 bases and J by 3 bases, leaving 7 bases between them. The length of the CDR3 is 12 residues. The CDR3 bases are TGTGCCAGCAGTTTTACGGACACTGAAGCTTTCTTT. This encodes CASSFTDTEAFF.

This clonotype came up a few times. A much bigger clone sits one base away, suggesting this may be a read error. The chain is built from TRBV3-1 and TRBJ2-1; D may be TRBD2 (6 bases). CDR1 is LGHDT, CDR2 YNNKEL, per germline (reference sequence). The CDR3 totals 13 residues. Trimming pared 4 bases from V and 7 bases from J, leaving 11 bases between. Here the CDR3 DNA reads TGTGCCAGCAGCCGAAACCGGGAGAATGAGCAGTTCTTC. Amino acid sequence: CASSRNRENEQFF.

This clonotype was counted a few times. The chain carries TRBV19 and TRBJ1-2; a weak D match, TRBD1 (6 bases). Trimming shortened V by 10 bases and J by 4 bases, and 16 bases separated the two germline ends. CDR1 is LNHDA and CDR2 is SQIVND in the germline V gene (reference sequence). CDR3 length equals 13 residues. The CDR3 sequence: CATSTGTSYGYTF. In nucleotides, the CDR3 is TGTGCCACCTCAACCGGGACAAGCTATGGCTACACCTTC.

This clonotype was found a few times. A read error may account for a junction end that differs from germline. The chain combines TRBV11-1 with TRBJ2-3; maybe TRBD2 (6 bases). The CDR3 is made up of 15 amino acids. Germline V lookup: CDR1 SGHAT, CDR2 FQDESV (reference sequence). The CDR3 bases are TGTGCCAGCTCCGGGCGGGGCGGATCCACAGGTACGCAGTATTTT. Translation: CASSGRGGSTGTQYF.

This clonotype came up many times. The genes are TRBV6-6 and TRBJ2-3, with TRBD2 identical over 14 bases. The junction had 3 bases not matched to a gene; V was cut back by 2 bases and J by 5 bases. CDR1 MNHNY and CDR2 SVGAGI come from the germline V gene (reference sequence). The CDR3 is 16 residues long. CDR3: CASSYLGLAGVDTQYF. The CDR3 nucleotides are TGTGCCAGCAGTTACCTGGGACTAGCGGGAGTAGATACGCAGTATTTT.

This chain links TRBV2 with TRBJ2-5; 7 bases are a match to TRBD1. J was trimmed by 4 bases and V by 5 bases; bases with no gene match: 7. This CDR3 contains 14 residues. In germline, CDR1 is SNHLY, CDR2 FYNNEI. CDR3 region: CASSQDRAAETQYF. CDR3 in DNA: TGTGCCAGCAGTCAAGACAGGGCAGCAGAGACCCAGTACTTC.